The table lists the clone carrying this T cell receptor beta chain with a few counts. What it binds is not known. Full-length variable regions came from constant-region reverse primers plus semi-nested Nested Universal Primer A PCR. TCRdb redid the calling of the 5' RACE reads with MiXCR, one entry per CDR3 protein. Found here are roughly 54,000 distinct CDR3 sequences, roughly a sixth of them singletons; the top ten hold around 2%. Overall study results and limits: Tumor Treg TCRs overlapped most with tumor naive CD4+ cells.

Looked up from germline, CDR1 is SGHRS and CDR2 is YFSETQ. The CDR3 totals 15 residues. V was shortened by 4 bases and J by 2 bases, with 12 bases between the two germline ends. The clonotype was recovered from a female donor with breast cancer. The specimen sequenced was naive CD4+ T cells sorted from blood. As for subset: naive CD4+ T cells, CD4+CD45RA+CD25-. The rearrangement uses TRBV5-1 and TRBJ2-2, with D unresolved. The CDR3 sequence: CASSGASYNTGELFF. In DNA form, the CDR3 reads TGCGCCAGCAGCGGAGCGAGCTACAACACCGGGGAGCTGTTTTTT.